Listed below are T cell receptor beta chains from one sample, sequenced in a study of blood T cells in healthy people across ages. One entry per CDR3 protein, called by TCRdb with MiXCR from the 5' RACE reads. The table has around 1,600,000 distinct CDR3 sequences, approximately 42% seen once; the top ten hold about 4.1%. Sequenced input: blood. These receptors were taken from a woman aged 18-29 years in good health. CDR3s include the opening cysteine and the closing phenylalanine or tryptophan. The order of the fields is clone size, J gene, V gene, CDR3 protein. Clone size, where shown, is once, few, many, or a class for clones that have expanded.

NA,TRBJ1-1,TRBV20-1,CSARIAGVTEAFF
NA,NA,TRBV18,CASSPTTGTETQYF
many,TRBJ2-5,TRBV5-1,CASSFTGRQETQYF
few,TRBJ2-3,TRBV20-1,CSAREAGPDTQYF
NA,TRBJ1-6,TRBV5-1,CASSLEAGTSSPLHF
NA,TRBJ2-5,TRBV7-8,CASSPRLAGRNRRDQETQYF
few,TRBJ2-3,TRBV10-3,CAISEQGTDTQYF
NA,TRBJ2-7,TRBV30,CAWRTANHYEQYF
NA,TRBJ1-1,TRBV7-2,CASSLVGAATEAFF
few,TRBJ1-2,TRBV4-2,CASSRRGPQGTIYGYTF
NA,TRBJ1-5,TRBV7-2,CASSLLGGPQHF
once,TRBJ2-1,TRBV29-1,CSVEGRGGYNEQFF
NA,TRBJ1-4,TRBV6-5,CATRQTAANEKLFF
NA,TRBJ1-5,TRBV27,CASSSDRHNQPQHF
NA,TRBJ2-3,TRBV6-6,CASTKAGGVSDTQYF
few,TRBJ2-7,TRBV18,CASSPHPSYEQYF
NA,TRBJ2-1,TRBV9,CASTRGLAGVYNEQFF
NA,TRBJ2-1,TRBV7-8,CASSLVSGGVEQFF
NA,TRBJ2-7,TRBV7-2,CANSLSGGAHYEQYF
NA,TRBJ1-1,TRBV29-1,CSVNRDRGRAEAFF
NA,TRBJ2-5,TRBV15,CATSREGLTETQYF
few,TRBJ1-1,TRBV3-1,CASSQDSGEVNTEAFF
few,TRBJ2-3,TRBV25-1,CASATGTSGRGDTQYF
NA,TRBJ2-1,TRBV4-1,CASSQDKQQFF
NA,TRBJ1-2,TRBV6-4,CASSSVRDYGYTF
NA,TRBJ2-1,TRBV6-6,CASIVGPLYNEQFF
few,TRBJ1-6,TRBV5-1,CASSSKQGNYNSPLHF
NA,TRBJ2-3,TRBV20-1,CSARVTLHLTDTQYF
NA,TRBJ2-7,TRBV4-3,CASSQNGQGADEQYF
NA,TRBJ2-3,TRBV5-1,CASRSIGGTSTDTQYF
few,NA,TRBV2,CASSEGNLVSYEQYF
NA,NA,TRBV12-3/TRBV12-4,CASSQQVQGAHEQYF
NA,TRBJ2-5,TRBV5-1,CASSVPQGANEQYF
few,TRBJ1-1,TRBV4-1,CASSQGDFTEAFF
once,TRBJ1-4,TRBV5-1,CASSLTGSITEKLFF
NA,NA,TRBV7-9,CASSRTGICEQYF
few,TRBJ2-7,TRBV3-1,CASSHGWPSGEQYF
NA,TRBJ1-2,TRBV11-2,CASSLAGTGGIGYTF
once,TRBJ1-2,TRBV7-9,CASSFDLNTGAGYTF
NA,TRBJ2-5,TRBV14,CASSKYPREQYF
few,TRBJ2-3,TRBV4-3,CASSQDRTGTSGTDTQYF
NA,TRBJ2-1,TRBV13,CASSLEVISNEQFF